The entry that follows covers one TCR beta chain sequence. Trimming stripped 6 bases from V and 1 base from J, with 14 bases between. The length of the CDR3 is 15 residues. Germline loops: CDR1 SNHLY, CDR2 FYNNEI. This sample stems from a study of control samples from healthy donors and cancer patients. Only in-frame clones appear in the TCRdb table, and some are missing; sequencing was by immunoSEQ multiplex PCR. The sample carries 100,000 to 150,000 clones, roughly 86% recorded once. The sequence came from a man between 60 and 75 years old in good health. The sequenced material came from blood. This chain joins TRBV2 and TRBJ2-3; D may be TRBD1 or TRBD2 (5 bases each). The CDR3 DNA reads as TGTGCCAGCAGGAGGGAACGGGGCGGCACAGATACGCAGTATTTT. Translation gives CASRRERGGTDTQYF.